Each of the 5 T cell receptor beta chains below was sequenced from the same sample in a study of T cell responses to AZD1222 COVID-19 vaccine. Repertoires were generated with immunoSEQ multiplex PCR, while TCRdb's copy carries only in-frame clones and drops some. The sample carries under 130,000 clones, under 95% recorded once. Source: peripheral blood, taken on day 0 of AZD1222 vaccination. The receptors were sampled from an adult in good health.

J is TRBJ2-3 and V is TRBV3-1 (or the pseudogene TRBV3-2), with 9 bases identical to TRBD1. The CDR3 sequence is 17 residues long. Unmatched junction bases numbered 15, after V lost 3 bases and J lost 8 bases. Germline CDR1 and CDR2: LGHDT and YNNKEL (reference sequence). CDR3 protein: CASSQARGTGSRVTQYF. Written as DNA, the CDR3 is TGTGCCAGCAGCCAGGCCCGGGGGACAGGGTCCAGGGTTACGCAGTATTTT.

The chain carries TRBV7-2 and TRBJ2-7, with D hard to call. V was clipped by 2 bases and J by 5 bases, with 10 bases between them. The CDR3 length is 13 residues. Germline values: CDR1 SGHTA, CDR2 FQGNSA. The CDR3 here is CASSLIGRNEQYF. The CDR3 DNA is TGTGCCAGCAGCTTAATCGGGCGAAACGAGCAGTACTTC.

The chain carries TRBV14 and TRBJ2-7; 11 bases line up with TRBD1. CDR3 size: 15 residues. Trimming removed 2 bases from V and 6 bases from J; junction bases left unmatched: 6. In germline, CDR1 is SGHDN, CDR2 FVKESK. The CDR3 is CASSQIMGQGVEQYF. As DNA, the CDR3 is TGTGCCAGCAGCCAAATTATGGGACAGGGGGTCGAGCAGTACTTC.

This clone is a singleton in its sample. The V and J genes are TRBV7-9 and TRBJ1-6, with a possible D match to TRBD1 (5 bases). The V gene lost 2 bases and the J gene lost 7 bases, with 9 bases spanning the gap. This CDR3 has 14 amino acids. Germline V gene data show CDR1 as SEHNR and CDR2 as FQNEAQ (reference sequence). The CDR3 is CASSLQGRNSPLHF. The DNA for the CDR3 is TGTGCCAGCAGCTTACAGGGTAGAAATTCACCCCTCCACTTT.

This chain links TRBV6-5 with TRBJ2-7, with 9 positions matching TRBD2. In germline, CDR1 is MNHEY, CDR2 SVGAGI. The J segment lost 4 bases and the V segment lost 2 bases, leaving 0 bases of the junction unmatched. This CDR3 spans 13 amino acids. CDR3 protein: CASSYGLAYEQYF. CDR3 nucleotide sequence: TGTGCCAGCAGTTACGGACTAGCGTACGAGCAGTACTTC.